This TCR beta chain was obtained from a study of cytomegalovirus exposure and HLA in healthy donors. Study-wide findings and caveats: TRBV6-2, TRBV6-3 and some other V segments were excluded as indistinguishable.

A word on this clone: Its antigen is as yet unknown.

Germline loops: CDR1 KGHSH, CDR2 LQKENI. The CDR3 is 16 amino acids. V was pared by 3 bases and J by 5 bases, with 13 bases of the junction left unmatched. PCR employed 60 Vbeta and 13 Jbeta primers. Using immunoSEQ multiplex PCR, the repertoire was profiled, and TCRdb retains in-frame clones only, with some absent. The table includes about 97,000 clones, around a tenth detected once. The sequence came from a man aged 45-65 years in good health and CMV-seropositive. The J gene is TRBJ2-7, the V gene TRBV18; 7 bases map to TRBD2. The sequencing input was PBMCs. DNA for the CDR3: TGTGCCAGCTCACCGTATCTATCCGGGAGGTTCGACGAGCAGTACTTC. Its translation is CASSPYLSGRFDEQYF.